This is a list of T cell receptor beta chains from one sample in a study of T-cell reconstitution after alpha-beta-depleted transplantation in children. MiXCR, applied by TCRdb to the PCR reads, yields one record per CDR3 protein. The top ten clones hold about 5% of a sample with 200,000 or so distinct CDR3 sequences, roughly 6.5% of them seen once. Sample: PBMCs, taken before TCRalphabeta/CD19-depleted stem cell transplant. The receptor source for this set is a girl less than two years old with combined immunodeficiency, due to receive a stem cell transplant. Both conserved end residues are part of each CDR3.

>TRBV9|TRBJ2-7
CASSGTSGSYEQYF
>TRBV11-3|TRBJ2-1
CASSSQGQIEQFF
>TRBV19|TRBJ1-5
CASRFTGDLNQPQHF
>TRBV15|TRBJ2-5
CATSRLLAGAVETQYF
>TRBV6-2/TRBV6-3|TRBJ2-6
CASSPRLTGANVLTF
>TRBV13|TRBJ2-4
CASSHAGLAKNIQYF
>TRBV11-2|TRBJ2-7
CASSSWTYRSYEQYF
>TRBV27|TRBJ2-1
CASSRRTGQSASYNEQFF
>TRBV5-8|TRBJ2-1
CASSLVAQVNYNEQFF
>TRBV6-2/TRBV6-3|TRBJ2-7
CASSYSQVYEQYF
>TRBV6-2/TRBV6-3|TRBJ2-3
CASSYSSSGSTQYF
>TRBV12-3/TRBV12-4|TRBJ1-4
CASSLFGEKLFF
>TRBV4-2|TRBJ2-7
CASSQDRVNEQYF
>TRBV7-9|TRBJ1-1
CASSQTTENTEAFF
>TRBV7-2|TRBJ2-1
CASRSNKAGASYNEQFF
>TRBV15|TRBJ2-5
CATSSHRGMQRETQYF
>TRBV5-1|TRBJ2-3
CASSLEGTDTQYF
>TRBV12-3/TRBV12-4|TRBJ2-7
CASRWGTYEQYF
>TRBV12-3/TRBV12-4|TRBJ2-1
CASSSPLSNEQFF
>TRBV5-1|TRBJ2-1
CASSLARGLAVNEQFF
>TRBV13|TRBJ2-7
CASTSGRDEQYF
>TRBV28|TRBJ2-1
CASSFFWGGAQRTSSYNEQFF
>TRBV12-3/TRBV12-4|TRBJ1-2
CASSFPGIYGYTF
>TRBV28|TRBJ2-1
CASSPSSSGRNEQFF
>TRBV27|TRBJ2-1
CASSLGTLSSYNEQFF
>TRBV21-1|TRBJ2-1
CASSIVTSGRGSYNEQFF
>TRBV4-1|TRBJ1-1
CASSQVGQLLPAFF
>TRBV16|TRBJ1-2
CSSSPEGAANYGYTF
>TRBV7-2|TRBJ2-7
CASSLIHEQYF
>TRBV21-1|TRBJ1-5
CASQGVRVSNQPQHF